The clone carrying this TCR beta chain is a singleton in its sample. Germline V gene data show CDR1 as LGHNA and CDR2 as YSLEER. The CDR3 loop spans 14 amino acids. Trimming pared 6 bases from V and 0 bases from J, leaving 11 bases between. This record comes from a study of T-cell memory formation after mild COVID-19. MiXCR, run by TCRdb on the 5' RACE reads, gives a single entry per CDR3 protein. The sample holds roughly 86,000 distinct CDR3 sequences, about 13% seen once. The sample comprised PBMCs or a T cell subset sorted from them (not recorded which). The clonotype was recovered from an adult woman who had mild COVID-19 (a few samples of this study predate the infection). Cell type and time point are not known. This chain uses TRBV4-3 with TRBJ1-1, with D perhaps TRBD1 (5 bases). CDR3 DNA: TGCGCCAGCAGAGCTGGGACGTTGAACACTGAAGCTTTCTTT. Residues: CASRAGTLNTEAFF.